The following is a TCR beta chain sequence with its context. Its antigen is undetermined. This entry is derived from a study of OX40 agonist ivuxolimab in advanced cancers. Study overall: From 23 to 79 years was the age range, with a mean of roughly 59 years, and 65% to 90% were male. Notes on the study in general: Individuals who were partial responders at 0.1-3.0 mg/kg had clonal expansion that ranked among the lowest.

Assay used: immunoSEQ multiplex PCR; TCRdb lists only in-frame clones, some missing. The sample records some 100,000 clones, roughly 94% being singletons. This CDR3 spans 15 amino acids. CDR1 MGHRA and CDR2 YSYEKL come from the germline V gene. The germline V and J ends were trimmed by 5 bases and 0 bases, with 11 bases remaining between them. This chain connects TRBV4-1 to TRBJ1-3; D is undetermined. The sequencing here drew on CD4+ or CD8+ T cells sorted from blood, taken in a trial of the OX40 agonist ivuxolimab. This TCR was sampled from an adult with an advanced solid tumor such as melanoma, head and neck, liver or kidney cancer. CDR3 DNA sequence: TGCGCCAGCAGCTCAAGGATAACCTCTGGAAACACCATATATTTT. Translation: CASSSRITSGNTIYF.